This T cell receptor beta chain was retrieved from a study of identical twins. TCRdb reprocessed the 5' RACE reads via MiXCR and lists one record per CDR3 protein. This sample yields nearly 200,000 distinct CDR3 sequences, of which approximately 16% are seen a single time; 40% belongs to the top ten. This clonotype was observed a handful of times. The V gene's germline CDR1 is SGHTA and CDR2 FQGNSA. With 5 bases clipped from V and 4 bases from J, the junction kept 7 bases outside the gene matches. The CDR3 runs to 15 residues. A further study also used this sample, focusing on T cells expressing NK-cell markers.

The sequenced sample consisted of CD8+ T cells sorted from blood. This receptor was taken from a young woman in good health. The chain has TRBV7-2 and TRBJ2-1; TRBD2 matches at 8 bases. CDR3 amino acids: CASSERGTGYNEQFF. CDR3 DNA sequence: TGTGCCAGCAGCGAGCGGGGGACGGGATACAATGAGCAGTTCTTC.